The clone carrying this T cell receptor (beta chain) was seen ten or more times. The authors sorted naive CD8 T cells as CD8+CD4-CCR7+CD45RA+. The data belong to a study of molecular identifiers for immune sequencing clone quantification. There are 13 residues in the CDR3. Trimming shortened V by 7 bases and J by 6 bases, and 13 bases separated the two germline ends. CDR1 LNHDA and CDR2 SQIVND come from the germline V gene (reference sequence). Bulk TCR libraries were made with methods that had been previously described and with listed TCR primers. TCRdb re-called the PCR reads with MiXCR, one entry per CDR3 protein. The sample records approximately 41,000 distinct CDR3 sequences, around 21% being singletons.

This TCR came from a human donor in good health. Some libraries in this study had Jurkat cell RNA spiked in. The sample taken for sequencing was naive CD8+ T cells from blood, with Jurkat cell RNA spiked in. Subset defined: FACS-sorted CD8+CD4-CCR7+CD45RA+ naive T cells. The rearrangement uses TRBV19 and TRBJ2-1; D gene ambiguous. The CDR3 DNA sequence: TGTGCCAGTACCGCATGGGTCGGCAATGAGCAGTTCTTC. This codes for CASTAWVGNEQFF.